This TCR beta chain was sequenced during a study of blood T cell repertoires in COVID-19. Study-level background: The study drew acute and convalescent COVID-19 samples from the United States, Italy and Spain. PBMCs, B-cell-depleted T cells, or T cells were the source of the cDNA or gDNA that made up the material.

This CDR3 is 14 amino acids long. Per the germline V gene, CDR1 is SNHLY and CDR2 is FYNNEI. Authors' methods: Amplification with reference gene primers provided the estimates of nucleated cell counts. The method was immunoSEQ multiplex PCR; TCRdb's version includes in-frame clones alone and lacks a portion of them. Clone size and the V and J calls come from that table; the DNA yielded D and trimming. The data show 110,000 or so clones, 85% to 90% seen once. Concerning this clone: At one end, the junction sequence differs from germline, possibly due to a read error.

Sequenced input: peripheral blood. The receptor was derived from a woman between 45 and 65 years old with acute or convalescent COVID-19. The genes are TRBV2 and TRBJ1-3; 7 bases are shared with TRBD1. The CDR3, as DNA: TGTGCCAGCAGTGAAAGCGGAGGGGGCATTTTCCTTGGATTT. It encodes CASSESGGGIFLGF.